A single sample gave rise to the 7 T cell receptor beta chains below, sequenced in a study of CD8+CD57+ T cells in acquired aplastic anemia. The template for TCR beta VDJ and CDR3 sequence profiling was genomic DNA. TCRdb reanalysed the reads using MiXCR and keeps one entry per CDR3 protein. This sample has roughly 130,000 distinct CDR3 sequences; 48% occur once, and the top ten carry around 2.5%. Source material: sorted CD4+, CD8+, or CD8+CD57+ T cells (not recorded which) from PBMCs. The receptors here all came from a human donor in good health, serving as a control.

The V and J genes are TRBV29-1 and TRBJ1-1; the match to TRBD1 covers 7 bases. Per germline, CDR1 SQVTM and CDR2 ANQGSEA. CDR3 length equals 13 residues. The V and J ends lost 6 bases and 1 base, in that order; junction bases with no gene match: 5. CDR3 in amino acids: CSVGNRGNTEAFF. CDR3 DNA: TGCAGCGTGGGAAACAGGGGGAACACTGAAGCTTTCTTT.

The chain has TRBV6-2 or TRBV6-3 and TRBJ1-2, with 10 bases matching TRBD1. V was clipped by 0 bases and J by 5 bases; unmatched bases: 12. This CDR3 spans 18 amino acids. Per the germline V gene, CDR1 is MNHEY and CDR2 is SVGEGT. The CDR3 protein is CASSYSMIGTGARYGYTF. Here the CDR3 DNA reads TGTGCCAGCAGTTACTCGATGATCGGGACAGGGGCGCGATATGGCTACACCTTC.

The rearrangement links TRBV7-9 to TRBJ1-6; unclear D gene. Trimming took 1 base from V and 10 from J, leaving 2 bases between them. Germline loops: CDR1 SEHNR, CDR2 FQNEAQ (reference sequence). The CDR3 sequence is 11 residues long. The CDR3 DNA reads TGTGCCAGCAGCTTAGTCTCACCCCTCCACTTT. It specifies CASSLVSPLHF.

The chain has TRBV9 and TRBJ1-2; the D gene is possibly TRBD1 (5 bases). The V and J ends lost 3 bases and 4 bases respectively, with 13 bases between them. Germline V gives CDR1 SGDLS, CDR2 YYNGEE. This CDR3 is 14 amino acids long. The CDR3 coding sequence is TGTGCCAGCAGCGCCTCGGGACGGGTCTATGGCTACACCTTC. This gives the protein CASSASGRVYGYTF.

This clonotype was detected many times. This chain connects TRBV20-1 to TRBJ2-7; D is unclear. This CDR3 has 12 residues. Between the trimmed V and J ends, which lost 6 bases and 5 bases, there was a span of 14 bases. Germline V gives CDR1 DFQATT, CDR2 SNEGSKA (reference sequence). The DNA for the CDR3 is TGCAGTGCCTCTCGGCAGTCCGACGAGCAGTACTTC. It specifies CSASRQSDEQYF.

This clonotype was seen at least ten times. Written as DNA, the CDR3 is TGTGCCATCAGTCCTACAGGGGGCTATGATGAAGCTTTCTTT. Protein: CAISPTGGYDEAFF. The gene calls are TRBV10-3 and TRBJ1-1, with 9 bases that match TRBD1. CDR1 and CDR2 (germline): ENHRY, SYGVKD. CDR3 length: 14 residues. After removal of 5 bases from V and 7 bases from J, the junction contained 8 bases not matched to a gene.

This clonotype counts as medium-sized. This chain links TRBV7-2 with TRBJ2-7, with D perhaps TRBD1 (6 bases). CDR1 and CDR2 from the germline V gene are SGHTA and FQGNSA. The CDR3 runs 13 residues. Between the trimmed V and J ends, which lost 7 bases and 4 bases, there was a span of 14 bases. Written as DNA, the CDR3 is TGTGCCAGCACCACGACGGACAGATACGAGCAGTACTTC. Translated, it gives CASTTTDRYEQYF.